This T cell receptor (beta chain) was recovered during a study of T-cell reconstitution after alpha-beta-depleted transplantation in children. This clonotype was recorded at least ten times. CDR3 length: 13 amino acids. In germline, CDR1 is MNHEY, CDR2 SVGAGI. V was trimmed by 0 bases and J by 8 bases, leaving 7 bases between them. A library of TCRbeta sequences, prepared with unique molecular identifiers, was generated. TCRdb fed the PCR reads into MiXCR, producing one record per CDR3 protein. The sample records about 610,000 distinct CDR3 sequences, 10% to 13% being singletons. The sequence was collected from a human donor who donated a stem cell graft to a child with acute myeloid leukemia. The sample consisted of PBMCs from the stem cell graft donor, taken from the stem cell graft. The rearrangement joins TRBV6-5 to TRBJ2-2, with no clear D. As DNA, the CDR3 is TGTGCCAGCAGTTACTCGGCCCCAGGGGAGCTGTTTTTT. It yields the protein CASSYSAPGELFF.